This T cell receptor (beta chain) is from a study of blood T cell repertoires in COVID-19. The data were produced by immunoSEQ multiplex PCR, yet TCRdb's version contains in-frame clones alone and is incomplete. The sample holds about 220,000 clones, approximately 81% seen once. V lost 0 bases, J lost 2 bases, and 11 bases lay in between. CDR3 length: 15 amino acids. The germline gives CDR1 SEHNR, CDR2 FQNEAQ (reference sequence). This chain uses TRBV7-9 with TRBJ2-7, with D possibly matching TRBD1 (6 bases). The sample consisted of peripheral blood. The origin of this receptor is a man aged 45 to 65 who had recovered from COVID-19. The CDR3, as DNA: TGTGCCAGCAGCTTAGCCGACAGGCCGCCCTACGAGCAGTACTTC. Translation gives CASSLADRPPYEQYF.